Below, one T cell receptor beta chain is given with its context. Its antigen is not identified. Trimming took 0 bases from V and 7 from J; bases not matched to a gene: 6. CDR1 and CDR2 from the germline V gene are MNHEY and SVGAGI. There are 15 residues in the CDR3. The sample comes from a study of cytomegalovirus exposure and HLA in healthy donors. Points from the study as a whole: There were a few CMV-associated chains whose specificity for CMV antigens was confirmed in vitro.

The study ran its PCR with 60 Vbeta and 13 Jbeta primers. Produced via immunoSEQ multiplex PCR; TCRdb's table is partial and in-frame only. The repertoire holds about 130,000 clones, about four fifths seen once, with approximately 1.1% in the top ten. The chain employs TRBV6-5 and TRBJ1-1, with 9 nucleotides matching TRBD1. The source is a male donor in good health and CMV-seronegative. Material: PBMCs. CDR3 coding DNA: TGTGCCAGCAGTTACTCAAGGACAGGGGCCATTGAAGCTTTCTTT. Amino acids: CASSYSRTGAIEAFF.